What follows describes a single TCR beta chain. Only in-frame clones appear in the TCRdb table, and some are missing; sequencing was by immunoSEQ multiplex PCR. Here the sample spans over 11,000 clones, about 90% being singletons. This entry comes from a study of blood T cell repertoires in COVID-19. On the study more broadly: Samples taken during acute and convalescent COVID-19 were collected in the United States, Italy and Spain.

The germline V gene encodes CDR1 LNHNV and CDR2 YYDKDF (reference sequence). The V segment lost 10 bases and the J segment 4 bases; nucleotides outside the gene matches: 10. This CDR3 comprises 15 residues. This clonotype originated in a human donor in a cohort sampled during active COVID-19. The chain couples TRBV15 to TRBJ2-2, with 9 bases that match TRBD2. The sample consisted of peripheral blood. The CDR3 region is CAIQAGGLSTGELFF. CDR3 DNA: TGTGCCATTCAGGCGGGAGGGCTTAGCACCGGGGAGCTGTTTTTT.